One and the same sample provided the 22 T cell receptor beta chains below, sequenced in a study of identical twins. MiXCR was run by TCRdb on the 5' RACE reads, yielding one entry per CDR3 protein. The sample yields a few hundred thousand distinct CDR3 sequences, approximately 10% seen once. These data were likewise used in another study, on yellow fever vaccine responses in identical twins.

The sequencing sample was made of PBMCs. The source of these receptors is a woman aged 18-29 years in good health.

This clonotype was counted only a few times. The chain employs TRBV12-3 or TRBV12-4 and TRBJ2-1, with TRBD2 matching 8 bases. Unmatched junction bases numbered 7, after V lost 4 bases and J lost 8 bases. CDR3 size: 14 residues. The CDR3 DNA reads TGTGCCAGCAGTTCTGCGGGGGGCCCCTATGAGCAGTTCTTC. Translating gives CASSSAGGPYEQFF.

This clonotype occurred many times. CDR3 residues: CASSQYRTSTDTQYF. Written as DNA, the CDR3 is TGTGCCAGCAGCCAATACAGAACTAGCACAGATACGCAGTATTTT. This sequence joins TRBV4-2 and TRBJ2-3; D call uncertain. From germline, CDR1 is LGHNA and CDR2 YNFKEQ. The germline V and J ends were trimmed by 2 bases and 0 bases, with 9 bases remaining between them. This CDR3 spans 15 amino acids.

At least ten counts were recorded for this clonotype. CDR3 amino acids: CATSDGDRLSSYEQYF. In nucleotides, the CDR3 is TGTGCCACCAGTGATGGGGACAGGCTCAGCTCCTACGAGCAGTACTTC. The chain combines TRBV24-1 with TRBJ2-7; 8 bases map to TRBD1. The CDR3 spans 16 residues. CDR1 is KGHDR, CDR2 SFDVKD, per germline. The trim removed 3 bases at V and 0 bases at J, leaving 6 bases unmatched.

This clonotype was found many times. The chain is built from TRBV20-1 and TRBJ2-7; the match to TRBD2 covers 8 bases. This CDR3 is 14 amino acids long. CDR1 is DFQATT and CDR2 is SNEGSKA in the germline V gene (reference sequence). J was trimmed by 0 bases and V by 5 bases; bases with no gene match: 6. The CDR3 reads CSADPAGASYEQYF. In DNA, the CDR3 is TGCAGTGCTGATCCAGCGGGGGCCTCCTACGAGCAGTACTTC.

The CDR3 here is CASSPPTGYNEQFF. The CDR3, as DNA: TGTGCCAGCTCACCCCCGACAGGGTACAATGAGCAGTTCTTC. The chain recombines TRBV18 with TRBJ2-1, with TRBD1 matching over 7 bases. Looked up from germline, CDR1 is KGHSH and CDR2 is LQKENI. The CDR3 length is 14 residues. Trimming cost V 3 bases and J 4 bases; bases outside gene matches: 3.

V usage is TRBV2 and J usage is TRBJ2-1, with 8 bases that match TRBD2. V was clipped by 4 bases and J by 6 bases; unmatched bases: 5. CDR3 length: 14 amino acids. CDR1 and CDR2 from the germline V gene are SNHLY and FYNNEI. DNA of the CDR3: TGTGCCAGCAGTGCCAGCGGGGGACGCAATGAGCAGTTCTTC. Protein sequence: CASSASGGRNEQFF.

The chain employs TRBV15 and TRBJ2-1; D not certain. Trimming took 1 base from V and 6 from J, leaving 7 bases between them. The CDR3 runs to 13 residues. CDR1 is LNHNV and CDR2 is YYDKDF in the germline V gene (reference sequence). The chain's CDR3 is CATSRGASNEQFF. As DNA, the CDR3 is TGTGCCACCAGCAGAGGCGCCTCCAATGAGCAGTTCTTC.

Ten or more counts support this clonotype. The chain carries TRBV4-2 and TRBJ2-7; D unresolved. CDR3 length equals 17 residues. Trimming cost V 0 bases and J 0 bases, with 15 bases left between them. Germline loops: CDR1 LGHNA, CDR2 YNFKEQ. The CDR3 DNA follows: TGTGCCAGCAGCCAAGATCTATCCGGCCAGCCCTCCTACGAGCAGTACTTC. Residues: CASSQDLSGQPSYEQYF.

The V call is TRBV27, the J call TRBJ2-1; D perhaps matches TRBD1 (5 bases). Per germline, CDR1 MNHEY and CDR2 SMNVEV (reference sequence). This CDR3 has 15 residues. Trimming removed 3 bases at V and 7 bases at J, with 16 bases between. This CDR3 reads CASSLGRVILNEQFF. CDR3 sequence (DNA): TGTGCCAGCAGTTTGGGCAGGGTTATCTTGAATGAGCAGTTCTTC.

Only a few counts were recorded for this clonotype. The chain recombines TRBV7-9 with TRBJ2-3; either TRBD1 or TRBD2 may supply D (5 bases each). Germline lookup yields CDR1 SEHNR and CDR2 FQNEAQ (reference sequence). The V gene lost 6 bases and the J gene lost 0 bases, with 13 bases spanning the gap. CDR3 length: 15 amino acids. The CDR3 spells CASSRGDASTDTQYF. The CDR3 coding sequence is TGTGCCAGCAGTAGGGGAGACGCAAGCACAGATACGCAGTATTTT.

This clonotype appeared a few times. The V and J genes are TRBV6-5 and TRBJ2-1; D possibly matches TRBD1 or TRBD2 (5 bases each). Per the germline V gene, CDR1 is MNHEY and CDR2 is SVGAGI. V shed 0 bases and J shed 1 base, with 13 bases lying between them. The length of the CDR3 is 17 residues. CDR3 DNA sequence: TGTGCCAGCAGTTACTCGGGGCATGGCGGGTCCTACAATGAGCAGTTCTTC. Translating gives CASSYSGHGGSYNEQFF.

The rearrangement links TRBV7-2 to TRBJ2-7; D is ambiguous. Per germline, CDR1 SGHTA and CDR2 FQGNSA. The CDR3 covers 14 residues. Trimming took 5 bases from V and 2 from J, leaving 13 bases between them. The CDR3 region is CASSTRTRAYEQYF. CDR3 DNA: TGTGCCAGCAGCACACGGACCCGAGCCTACGAGCAGTACTTC.

The J gene is TRBJ1-5, the V gene TRBV30; D is unresolved. The CDR3 is 13 residues long. Germline V gene lookup returns CDR1 GTSNPN and CDR2 SVGIG (reference sequence). Trimming pared 0 bases from V and 6 bases from J, leaving 9 bases between. DNA of the CDR3: TGTGCCTGGAGTGTAAAGGGAAGTCAGCCCCAGCATTTT. Translation: CAWSVKGSQPQHF.

The J gene is TRBJ2-7, the V gene TRBV5-1, with D perhaps matching TRBD1 or TRBD2 (5 bases each). Trimming took off 5 bases at V and 2 bases at J, with 14 bases between the two ends. Germline assignment: CDR1 SGHRS and CDR2 YFSETQ. This CDR3 has 14 amino acids. CDR3 bases: TGCGCCAGCAGTCGGGACGGAGGAACCTACGAGCAGTACTTC. It encodes CASSRDGGTYEQYF.

This clonotype was detected many times. J is TRBJ1-5 and V is TRBV11-2; possible D gene TRBD1, 5 bases. V lost 3 bases and J 0 bases, leaving 9 bases between the germline ends. Germline-derived CDR1 and CDR2 are SGHAT and FQNNGV. This CDR3 contains 15 residues. CDR3 region: CASSLHGGSNQPQHF. The DNA of the CDR3 is TGTGCCAGCAGCTTGCACGGGGGTAGCAATCAGCCCCAGCATTTT. The whole variable domain, remainder taken from reference TRBV11-2 and TRBJ1-5, is EAGVAQSPRYKIIEKRQSVAFWCNPISGHATLYWYQQILGQGPKLLIQFQNNGVVDDSQLPKDRFSAERLKGVDSTLKIQPAKLEDSAVYLCASSLHGGSNQPQHFGDGTRLSIL.

This clonotype was picked up many times. This chain joins TRBV5-5 and TRBJ2-7; D is perhaps TRBD2 (5 bases). This CDR3 contains 14 residues. In germline, CDR1 is SGHKS, CDR2 YYEKEE (reference sequence). V dropped 5 bases and J dropped 0 bases, with 12 bases sitting between them. CDR3 bases: TGTGCCAGCAGGCAGGTAGCGAGCTCCTACGAGCAGTACTTC. It is translated as CASRQVASSYEQYF. The full variable domain, in which reference TRBV5-5 and TRBJ2-7 provide the parts outside the CDR3, is DAGVTQSPTHLIKTRGQQVTLRCSPISGHKSVSWYQQVLGQGPQFIFQYYEKEERGRGNFPDRFSARQFPNYSSELNVNALLLGDSALYLCASRQVASSYEQYFGPGTRLTVT.

This clonotype has only a few counts. The chain recombines TRBV7-8 with TRBJ2-1, with D possibly TRBD2 on 6 matching bases. This CDR3 spans 16 amino acids. With 5 bases removed from V and 5 bases from J, the gap between germline ends came to 19 bases. The germline gives CDR1 SGHVS, CDR2 FQNEAQ. The CDR3 is CASSEGFRDLDNEQFF. The CDR3 DNA sequence: TGTGCCAGCAGCGAAGGATTCCGGGACTTAGACAATGAGCAGTTCTTC.

This clonotype has more than one count but fewer than ten. The J gene is TRBJ2-7, the V gene TRBV27; possible D gene TRBD2, 5 bases. There are 10 residues in the CDR3. Germline V gene data show CDR1 as MNHEY and CDR2 as SMNVEV (reference sequence). Trimming took 8 bases from V and 5 from J, leaving 7 bases between them. The CDR3 nucleotides are TGTGCCAGCGGCGGGCACGAGCAGTACTTC. Residues: CASGGHEQYF.

J is TRBJ2-7 and V is TRBV6-1, with 11 bases lining up with TRBD1. The CDR3 is 14 residues long. V shed 7 bases and J 7 bases; nucleotides not matched to a gene: 9. Germline CDR1 MNHNS, CDR2 SASEGT. This CDR3 reads CASTQDRGLGEQYF. In DNA, the CDR3 is TGTGCCAGCACCCAGGACAGGGGGCTTGGTGAGCAGTACTTC.

Many counts were recorded for this clonotype. V gene TRBV20-1 combines with J gene TRBJ1-1; TRBD1 aligns across 9 bases. The germline CDR1 and CDR2 sequences are DFQATT and SNEGSKA (reference sequence). This CDR3 contains 13 residues. Losses at the gene ends were 5 bases for V and 7 bases for J; bases not matched to a gene: 8. The CDR3 here is CSAEQGAIGEAFF. CDR3 in DNA: TGCAGTGCTGAACAGGGGGCGATCGGTGAAGCTTTCTTT.

CDR3 sequence (DNA): TGCGCCAGCAACCGGGGGGCGAACACCGGGGAGCTGTTTTTT. Its protein product is CASNRGANTGELFF. This chain joins TRBV5-1 and TRBJ2-2; TRBD2 matches 7 bases. Per the germline V gene, CDR1 is SGHRS and CDR2 is YFSETQ. V gave up 6 bases and J gave up 0 bases; unmatched junction bases: 2. CDR3 size: 14 residues.

The gene calls are TRBV6-1 and TRBJ2-7; 7 positions agree with TRBD2. This CDR3 spans 14 amino acids. The trim removed 6 bases at V and 3 bases at J, leaving 8 bases unmatched. CDR1 and CDR2 (germline): MNHNS, SASEGT. Here the CDR3 reads CASRDRDYGYEQYF. CDR3 DNA sequence: TGTGCCAGCAGAGACCGGGACTACGGCTACGAGCAGTACTTC.